The next 17 T cell receptor beta chains were all read from a single sample in a study of T-cell reconstitution after alpha-beta-depleted transplantation in children. Construction of the TCRbeta library involved unique molecular identifiers. TCRdb ran MiXCR on the PCR reads and lists one entry per CDR3 protein. The sample yields hundreds of thousands of distinct CDR3 sequences, roughly 11% seen once. This specimen was PBMCs, taken before TCRalphabeta/CD19-depleted stem cell transplant. The receptor source for this set is a child younger than two with acute myeloid leukemia, due to receive a stem cell transplant.

This clonotype was seen at least ten times. The rearrangement joins TRBV12-3 or TRBV12-4 to TRBJ1-1; D is unresolved. This CDR3 comprises 14 residues. V gave up 8 bases and J gave up 10 bases, with 23 bases separating them. This chain's CDR3 is CASWLKAGGSSAFF. Here the CDR3 DNA reads TGTGCCAGCTGGCTCAAGGCCGGCGGATCGTCAGCTTTCTTT.

This clonotype showed up just once. The J gene is TRBJ2-1, the V gene TRBV11-2; possible D gene TRBD2, 6 bases. The V gene lost 1 base and the J gene lost 7 bases, with 14 bases spanning the gap. CDR1 SGHAT and CDR2 FQNNGV come from the germline V gene. This CDR3 comprises 15 residues. The CDR3 bases are TGTGCCAGCAGCTTAGGGCCAGGTGGGGGGAATGAGCAGTTCTTC. Its protein is CASSLGPGGGNEQFF.

This clonotype showed up just a few times. The chain joins TRBV10-3 to TRBJ2-6, with a possible D match to TRBD1 (5 bases). Germline CDR1 ENHRY, CDR2 SYGVKD. The germline V and J ends were trimmed by 10 bases and 0 bases, with 13 bases remaining between them. This CDR3 is built from 15 residues. The CDR3 is CATKRDSSGANVLTF. CDR3 nucleotide sequence: TGTGCCACCAAGAGAGACAGCTCTGGGGCCAACGTCCTGACTTTC.

At least ten counts were recorded for this clonotype. The chain employs TRBV12-3 or TRBV12-4 and TRBJ2-3, with a possible D match to TRBD2 (5 bases). V dropped 8 bases and J dropped 2 bases, with 8 bases sitting between them. This CDR3 is built from 12 residues. The CDR3 is CASEDFTDTQYF. CDR3 DNA: TGTGCCAGCGAGGACTTCACAGATACGCAGTATTTT.

This clonotype was picked up many times. V is TRBV18 and J is TRBJ2-1; no firm D call. The V gene lost 8 bases and the J gene lost 5 bases, with 7 bases spanning the gap. CDR3 size: 11 residues. The V gene's germline CDR1 is KGHSH and CDR2 LQKENI. Written as DNA, the CDR3 is TGTGCCAGCAGCCCGAACAATGAGCAGTTCTTC. Translated, it gives CASSPNNEQFF.

This clonotype was recorded many times. The chain uses TRBV24-1 and TRBJ2-5; D possibly corresponds to TRBD2 (5 bases). V gave up 4 bases and J gave up 1 base, with 12 bases separating them. CDR1 and CDR2 from the germline V gene are KGHDR and SFDVKD. The CDR3 loop spans 15 amino acids. The CDR3 coding sequence is TGTGCCACCAGTGACAGCCACGGGATCCAAGAGACCCAGTACTTC. Amino acid sequence: CATSDSHGIQETQYF.

Ten or more counts support this clonotype. The CDR3 nucleotides read TGTGCCAGCAGACGACAGGGGGCCAAAAACATTCAGTACTTC. It specifies CASRRQGAKNIQYF. The J gene is TRBJ2-4, the V gene TRBV6-2 or TRBV6-3; 8 nucleotides agree with TRBD1. The CDR3 is 14 amino acids. J lost 1 base, V lost 6 bases, and 2 bases had no gene match. Germline values: CDR1 MNHEY, CDR2 SVGEGT.

In its sample, this clonotype was seen many times. This chain joins TRBV2 and TRBJ1-2, with 9 bases lining up with TRBD1. V lost 4 bases to trimming and J lost 2 bases; unmatched junction nucleotides: 8. In germline, CDR1 is SNHLY, CDR2 FYNNEI. The CDR3 totals 16 residues. The CDR3 DNA reads TGTGCCAGCAGTGTAACCACAGGGGGCGGAAACTATGGCTACACCTTC. This encodes CASSVTTGGGNYGYTF.

This rearrangement joins TRBV12-3 or TRBV12-4 to TRBJ2-6, with 13 bases that match TRBD2. The CDR3 has 19 residues. J lost 4 bases, V lost 2 bases, and 8 bases had no gene match. In DNA form, the CDR3 reads TGTGCCAGCAGTTTACTACTAGCGGGAGGGCCGCAAGGGGCCAACGTCCTGACTTTC. Encoded protein: CASSLLLAGGPQGANVLTF.

This clonotype was seen many times. This chain connects TRBV28 to TRBJ2-7; 9 nucleotides line up with TRBD1. The CDR3 length is 15 residues. With 8 bases clipped from V and 6 bases from J, the junction kept 14 bases outside the gene matches. Germline V gene sequence: CDR1 MDHEN, CDR2 SYDVKM. CDR3 residues: CASGTGGSGFGEQYF. The CDR3 bases are TGTGCCAGCGGTACAGGGGGCTCGGGGTTTGGCGAGCAGTACTTC.

This clonotype came up many times. The CDR3 reads CAWSAGRHYEQYF. The CDR3 DNA reads TGTGCCTGGAGCGCGGGACGCCACTACGAGCAGTACTTC. The genes are TRBV30 and TRBJ2-7; D is possibly TRBD2 (6 bases). Between the trimmed V and J ends, which lost 3 bases and 3 bases, there was a span of 12 bases. The CDR3 is 13 residues long. The germline V gene encodes CDR1 GTSNPN and CDR2 SVGIG (reference sequence).

Details on this clonotype: The junction departs from the called germline gene at one end, perhaps through a read error. The chain is built from TRBV5-6 and TRBJ2-7; 9 nucleotides align to TRBD2. The germline gives CDR1 SGHDT, CDR2 YYEEEE. The CDR3 spans 18 residues. CDR3 coding DNA: TGTGCCAGCAGCTTGGGGGGGCTAGCGGGGACTAGGTTCTACGGGCAGTCCTTC. It encodes CASSLGGLAGTRFYGQSF.

This clonotype was picked up many times. The V gene is TRBV20-1, the J gene TRBJ2-5, with D tentatively TRBD2 (6 bases). The V gene's germline CDR1 is DFQATT and CDR2 SNEGSKA (reference sequence). Trimming left V 1 base short and J 7 bases short, with 10 bases between. The CDR3 runs 12 residues. The CDR3 here is CSARGLVGTQYF. DNA for the CDR3: TGCAGTGCTAGAGGACTAGTGGGGACCCAGTACTTC.

This clonotype appeared many times. The V call is TRBV20-1, the J call TRBJ2-5; D call uncertain. This CDR3 is 11 amino acids long. Trimming cost V 6 bases and J 2 bases, with 7 bases left between them. Germline V gives CDR1 DFQATT, CDR2 SNEGSKA (reference sequence). The CDR3 loop is CSAQEQETQYF. The CDR3 nucleotides are TGCAGTGCGCAGGAACAAGAGACCCAGTACTTC.

This clonotype was picked up many times. The chain employs TRBV2 and TRBJ2-4; D uncertain. V was clipped by 6 bases and J by 1 base, with 10 bases between them. The length of the CDR3 is 14 residues. Per germline, CDR1 SNHLY and CDR2 FYNNEI. CDR3 bases: TGTGCCAGCAGGTCTGGCAGGGCCAAAAACATTCAGTACTTC. The encoded protein is CASRSGRAKNIQYF.

This clonotype was seen many times. The chain combines TRBV11-2 with TRBJ1-1; 9 nucleotides agree with TRBD1. Germline-derived CDR1 and CDR2 are SGHAT and FQNNGV. V lost 6 bases to trimming and J lost 9 bases; unmatched junction nucleotides: 8. CDR3 length: 13 amino acids. In nucleotides, the CDR3 is TGTGCCAGCAGACCACAGGGGGCGCGGAAAGCTTTCTTT. Its protein is CASRPQGARKAFF.

This clonotype came up many times. This sequence joins TRBV29-1 and TRBJ2-5; D is ambiguous. Germline lookup yields CDR1 SQVTM and CDR2 ANQGSEA. Trimming cost V 5 bases and J 0 bases, with 7 bases left between them. This CDR3 is 12 amino acids long. CDR3 loop: CSVRANQETQYF. In DNA, the CDR3 is TGCAGCGTTCGCGCGAACCAAGAGACCCAGTACTTC.